The source of this T cell receptor (beta chain) is a study of cytotoxic CD8 clonotypes in ibrutinib-treated CLL. Cryopreserved PBMCs supplied 2 to 2.5 micrograms of genomic DNA for TCR beta libraries. On this clone: Its antigen is undetermined.

Method: immunoSEQ multiplex PCR; TCRdb's copy keeps in-frame clones and lacks some. This table holds around 200,000 clones, approximately 70% found once. Study-wide findings and caveats: The clonality rise at ibrutinib response reflected private clonotype expansion. Timing of sampling differed between sustained-remission and progressing patients.

The germline V and J ends were trimmed by 0 bases and 4 bases, with 10 bases remaining between them. The CDR3 runs to 14 residues. CDR1 is SGHRS and CDR2 is YFSETQ in the germline V gene. The chain combines TRBV5-1 with TRBJ1-1; D perhaps matches TRBD1 (6 bases). The sample here was PBMCs, taken after 12 months of ibrutinib treatment. The receptor was isolated from a human donor with chronic lymphocytic leukemia. The CDR3 nucleotides are TGCGCCAGCAGCTTGGGGGGGGCGCCCACTGAAGCTTTCTTT. Its protein is CASSLGGAPTEAFF. Full variable domain (rest looked up from reference TRBV5-1 and TRBJ1-1): KAGVTQTPRYLIKTRGQQVTLSCSPISGHRSVSWYQQTPGQGLQFLFEYFSETQRNKGNFPGRFSGRQFSNSRSEMNVSTLELGDSALYLCASSLGGAPTEAFFGQGTRLTVV.